The clone carrying this T cell receptor beta chain is a singleton in its sample. Its antigen is unknown. Naive CD8 isolation took CD45RO-negative cells positively selected for CCR7 and excluded terminally differentiated effector memory CD45RA+ cells. This entry comes from a study of shared clonotypes between healthy human individuals. Whole-study findings and limits: The study found lower generation probabilities in non-shared clonotypes than in those shared by all four donors. Shared clonotypes: about 5.3% naive CD4, around 3.7% naive CD8, 2.3% memory CD4, approximately 0.37% memory CD8.

V was cut by 9 bases and J by 8 bases, with 11 bases left in between. In germline, CDR1 is MGHDK, CDR2 SYGVNS. CDR3 size: 11 residues. Repertoires were generated with immunoSEQ multiplex PCR, while TCRdb's copy carries only in-frame clones and drops some. This sample has hundreds of thousands of clones, with 95% to 97% found just once. This sequence was found in a man aged 25-45 years in good health. Sequencing used naive CD8+ T cells sorted from blood. The chain carries TRBV25-1 and TRBJ2-1; D remains ambiguous. As DNA, the CDR3 is TGTGCCAGTTCATTTGGCTATGAGCAGTTCTTC. As protein: CASSFGYEQFF.